This entry concerns a single T cell receptor beta chain. By sample share, this clonotype is large (0.1 to 1%). Base quality data are lacking; no much larger clone is found one base away. This entry is derived from a study of Japanese encephalitis immunity and Zika vaccine responses listed by TCRdb under 2021. For the study in its entirety: Included participants received three 5.0 ug doses of alum-adjuvanted ZPIV at weeks 0, 4 and 28. A two-dose regimen of JEV vaccine (IXIARO), with doses given 28 days apart, was administered to roughly 13 participants two to three months before the first ZPIV dose. More than 5 representative participants from each pre-vaccination group were selected for TCR sequencing, using samples from week 0 (after pre-vaccination and before ZPIV) and week 52. The study tested whether prior Japanese encephalitis virus (JEV) or yellow fever virus (YFV) vaccination shaped CD4 T cell responses to the Zika vaccine. Before ZPIV, twelve participants were given one dose of YFV vaccine (YF-VAX), while about 10 participants were flavivirus-naive. TCR repertoires from a few flavivirus-naive individuals were also analyzed at weeks 2, 6 and 52 after the start of ZPIV vaccination. ZIKV peptides were 15-mers overlapping by 11 residues, selected for NetMHCpan/NetMHCII-predicted epitopes with affinity below 50 nM. For stimulations, either ZIKV structural-protein peptide pools divided into flavivirus-conserved and non-conserved sets or JEV or YFV peptides matching the pre-vaccination were used.

PBMCs were labeled with CellTrace CFSE and were cultured for 5 to 7 days in RPMI containing about 7.5% human serum plus peptide pools at roughly 1 ug/mL each. Unfixed proliferating CD4 T cells were sorted on a BD FACSAria as live CD56-CD19-CD16-CD3+CD4+ CFSE-low cells. Enrolled adults were healthy and were found to be seronegative for ZIKV, JEV, YFV, DENV and WNV by microneutralization screening. Samples came from a phase 1, double-blinded, randomized, placebo-controlled trial of an alum-adjuvanted Zika purified-inactivated virus (ZPIV) vaccine. Peripheral blood mononuclear cells were isolated by standard procedure and were kept frozen in liquid nitrogen until use. V loses 3 bases at its end and J loses 1 base; junction bases beyond the gene matches: 2. The CDR3 spans 14 residues, from the cysteine through the phenylalanine. Only the CDR3 DNA is retained, 42 bases long and in frame from the first base. The germline V gene specifies SGHTA as CDR1 and FQGNSA as CDR2.

The research as a whole found: Samples were clustered by participant, with no similarity observed between individuals, suggesting that no public TCRs were detected. Only a few individuals showed CD8 T cell responses to ZIKV peptide pools, and those responses were very low in magnitude. JEV-pre-vaccinated donors showed higher repertoire similarity across time-points and stimulations than YFV-pre-vaccinated donors, indicating more clonotypes common to ZIKV and JEV stimulation. The analysis was restricted to a subset of trial participants with three doses and adequate samples, and the entire vaccinated cohort was not analyzed. Because there were not enough samples, the peptide pools could not be deconvoluted, which meant the specific peptides behind the cross-reactive responses went unidentified. In JEV-pre-vaccinated donors, the repertoire richness of CD4 T cells responding to conserved ZIKV epitopes dropped significantly after ZPIV.

The method behind the library was 5' RACE. TCRbeta libraries were pooled in proportion to their sorted cell numbers before sequencing. Total RNA was extracted from the sorted cells with RNAzol RT, and cDNA was synthesized using an oligo(dT) primer and a template-switching oligo. The TCRbeta V-CDR3-J region was amplified by PCR between a SMARTer oligo primer and a TCRbeta constant-region primer using Kapa HiFi. Illumina adaptors and sample-specific index barcodes were added in a second PCR, with HighPrep bead cleanup and a Bioanalyzer check confirming a band of roughly 650 bp. Sequencing of the libraries was done on an Illumina MiSeq using 2x151 bp paired-end reads. The original methods were these. Reads were demultiplexed with an in-house Java program, and MiXCR assigned TCRbeta annotations and counted clonotypes. To assess repertoire overlap, Morisita-Horn indices from the R package vegan were used, along with UPGMA clustering and Circos plots of recurring clonotypes. Shannon diversity and richness were normalized to the highest possible value given the input cell numbers, yielding values from 0 to 1. CDR3beta sequences were aligned with MUSCLE, distances were computed with SeqinR, and multidimensional scaling was plotted in R. The public reads were run again by TCRdb, first through fastp at Q25 and then through MiXCR, and only productive beta chains were kept. A single entry per CDR3 protein holds the most common genes and DNA from its merged rows. Here the V and J calls rest on TCRdb's processing, not on the authors' analysis. The sample table gives about 60 distinct CDR3 sequences.

This TCR derives from an adult woman who received an inactivated Zika virus vaccine. This specimen consisted of antigen-activated CD4+ T cells from blood, cultured, obtained during a Zika inactivated vaccine study. This receptor chain uses TRBV7-2 and TRBJ2-5; 7 central nucleotides agree with TRBD1. The CDR3 region reads CASSFTGAQETQYF. The nucleotide sequence reads as follows: TGTGCCAGCAGCTTTACAGGGGCCCAAGAGACCCAGTACTTC.